The 13 T cell receptor beta chains listed next were all sequenced from one sample in a study of beta chain features in type 1 diabetes. Study conclusions and caveats: There was a moderate but significant shortening of TCRB CDR3s in all four CD4+ subsets of Type 1 diabetes patients.

No antigen is known for these receptors. The investigators reverse transcribed all of the isolated RNA, so they sequenced expressed TCRB transcripts. Sequenced by immunoSEQ multiplex PCR; TCRdb stores in-frame clones only, minus some. The sample lists about 240,000 clones; about 15% were seen once. The sample was naive CD4+ T cells from blood. These receptor sequences come from a man aged 30-40 years with type 1 diabetes.

This chain's CDR3 is CSVGASGRASGETQYF. As DNA, the CDR3 is TGCAGCGTTGGGGCTAGCGGGAGGGCGTCGGGAGAGACCCAGTACTTC. This chain joins TRBV29-1 and TRBJ2-5; 12 nucleotides agree with TRBD2. CDR3 size: 16 residues. Unmatched junction bases numbered 10, after V lost 4 bases and J lost 4 bases. In germline, CDR1 is SQVTM, CDR2 ANQGSEA.

V usage is TRBV4-1 and J usage is TRBJ2-7; a weak D match, TRBD2 (6 bases). There are 15 residues in the CDR3. The germline V and J ends were trimmed by 0 bases and 1 base, with 10 bases remaining between them. The germline gives CDR1 MGHRA, CDR2 YSYEKL. The CDR3 DNA reads as TGCGCCAGCAGCCAAGATATAGCGGATTCCTACGAGCAGTACTTC. Its translation is CASSQDIADSYEQYF.

The chain recombines TRBV6-5 with TRBJ2-7, with D possibly matching TRBD2 (5 bases). V was cut by 2 bases and J by 3 bases, with 5 bases left in between. Germline V lookup: CDR1 MNHEY, CDR2 SVGAGI. The CDR3 has 12 amino acids. The CDR3 DNA reads as TGTGCCAGCAGTTACACTAGCTACGAGCAGTACTTC. This codes for CASSYTSYEQYF.

In this sample, this clone turned up a few times. The rearrangement joins TRBV29-1 to TRBJ1-2; 8 nucleotides match TRBD1. The V gene's germline CDR1 is SQVTM and CDR2 ANQGSEA. This CDR3 is 14 amino acids long. Trimming cost V 7 bases and J 6 bases; bases outside gene matches: 13. In nucleotides, the CDR3 is TGCAGCGCTCGAAGAACGACAGGGGAAAATGGCTACACCTTC. Translated, it gives CSARRTTGENGYTF.

The chain combines TRBV2 with TRBJ1-6; tentative D call: TRBD1 (5 bases). The CDR3 loop spans 15 amino acids. Germline V gives CDR1 SNHLY, CDR2 FYNNEI. Trimming stripped 4 bases from V and 3 bases from J, with 10 bases between. The CDR3 loop reads CASSASGNYNSPLHF. CDR3 DNA: TGTGCCAGCAGTGCTTCAGGGAACTATAATTCACCCCTCCACTTT.

CDR3 amino acids: CASSPWTGTGELFF. CDR3 DNA sequence: TGTGCCAGCAGCCCATGGACAGGGACCGGGGAGCTGTTTTTT. V gene TRBV7-2 combines with J gene TRBJ2-2; the match to TRBD1 covers 8 bases. Germline lookup yields CDR1 SGHTA and CDR2 FQGNSA. CDR3 length: 14 amino acids. V was pared by 5 bases and J by 5 bases, with 4 bases of the junction left unmatched.

The chain links TRBV10-3 to TRBJ1-2; 9 bases are a match to TRBD1. The junction had 22 bases not matched to a gene; V was cut back by 1 base and J by 7 bases. CDR3 size: 20 residues. CDR1 and CDR2 (germline): ENHRY, SYGVKD. The CDR3 DNA sequence: TGTGCCATCAGTGAGTTTCACAGGGGGCGCAAATCGGATGGGGATGTTGGCTACACCTTC. Translation: CAISEFHRGRKSDGDVGYTF.

This rearrangement joins TRBV27 to TRBJ2-3; the D is unclear. The germline V and J ends were trimmed by 4 bases and 0 bases, with 8 bases remaining between them. The CDR3 covers 14 residues. Germline CDR1 reads MNHEY; CDR2 reads SMNVEV (reference sequence). The CDR3 DNA reads as TGTGCCAGCAGTTCAAGACATAGCACAGATACGCAGTATTTT. Residues: CASSSRHSTDTQYF.

A few counts support this clone. The sample contains more than one DNA sequence encoding this CDR3. The chain couples TRBV5-1 to TRBJ2-5, with 8 bases lining up with TRBD1. Germline CDR1 is SGHRS and CDR2 is YFSETQ. J gave up 5 bases and V 0 bases, and 0 bases lay outside the gene matches. The CDR3 is 13 residues long. The DNA of the CDR3 is TGCGCCAGCAGCTTGGGACAGGGGGAGACCCAGTACTTC. This translates into CASSLGQGETQYF.

J is TRBJ2-7 and V is TRBV19, with 9 positions matching TRBD1. Germline CDR1 reads LNHDA; CDR2 reads SQIVND (reference sequence). V lost 5 bases and J lost 3; bases outside the gene matches: 8. The length of the CDR3 is 15 residues. The DNA of the CDR3 is TGTGCCAGTAGTGCTATACCGGGACAGGGCTACGAGCAGTACTTC. Translation gives CASSAIPGQGYEQYF.

The chain carries TRBV7-9 and TRBJ1-1; 8 nucleotides align to TRBD1. This CDR3 comprises 16 residues. In germline, CDR1 is SEHNR, CDR2 FQNEAQ (reference sequence). The V segment lost 5 bases and the J segment 5 bases; nucleotides outside the gene matches: 13. CDR3 sequence: CASSPWQGAITTEAFF. CDR3 bases: TGTGCCAGCAGCCCCTGGCAGGGGGCAATTACGACTGAAGCTTTCTTT.

The chain couples TRBV6-5 to TRBJ2-5; 7 nucleotides align to TRBD1. Germline assignment: CDR1 MNHEY and CDR2 SVGAGI. The CDR3 sequence is 13 residues long. With V trimmed by 6 bases and J by 8 bases, 9 bases remained unmatched. The DNA of the CDR3 is TGTGCCAGCAGCACGACAGGGATCGGTACCCAGTACTTC. Protein sequence: CASSTTGIGTQYF.

This chain links TRBV5-1 with TRBJ2-6; weak D call: TRBD1 (5 bases). Trimming shortened V by 3 bases and J by 3 bases, and 22 bases separated the two germline ends. The CDR3 totals 19 residues. Germline values: CDR1 SGHRS, CDR2 YFSETQ. DNA of the CDR3: TGCGCCAGCAGCTATGCGGACATACTGCCCTCGAGTGGGGCCAACGTCCTGACTTTC. Translated, it gives CASSYADILPSSGANVLTF.